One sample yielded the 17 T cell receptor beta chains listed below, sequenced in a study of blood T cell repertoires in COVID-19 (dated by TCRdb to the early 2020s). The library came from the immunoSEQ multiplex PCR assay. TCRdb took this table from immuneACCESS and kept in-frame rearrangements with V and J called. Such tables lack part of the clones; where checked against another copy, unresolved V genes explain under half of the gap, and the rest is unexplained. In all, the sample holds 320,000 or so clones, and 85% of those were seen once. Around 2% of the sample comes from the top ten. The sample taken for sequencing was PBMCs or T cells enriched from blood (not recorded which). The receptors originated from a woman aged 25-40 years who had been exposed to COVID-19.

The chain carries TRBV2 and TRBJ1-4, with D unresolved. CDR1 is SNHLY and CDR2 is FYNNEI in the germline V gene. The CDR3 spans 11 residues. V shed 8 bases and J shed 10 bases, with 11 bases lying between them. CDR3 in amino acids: CASSVARKLFF. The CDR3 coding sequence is TGTGCCAGCTCTGTGGCCCGAAAACTGTTTTTT.

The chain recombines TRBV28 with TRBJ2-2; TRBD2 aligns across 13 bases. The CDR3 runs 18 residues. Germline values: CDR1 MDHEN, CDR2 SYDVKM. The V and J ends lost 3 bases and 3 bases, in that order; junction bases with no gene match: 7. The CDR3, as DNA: TGTGCCAGCAGTTTTCAACTAGCGGGAGGGCCAGACACCGGGGAGCTGTTTTTT. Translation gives CASSFQLAGGPDTGELFF.

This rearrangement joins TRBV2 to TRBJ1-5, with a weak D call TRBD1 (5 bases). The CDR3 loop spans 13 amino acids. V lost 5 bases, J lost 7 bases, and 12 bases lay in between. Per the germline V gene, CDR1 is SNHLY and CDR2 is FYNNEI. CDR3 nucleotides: TGTGCCAGCAGTCTTCAGGGAAGGCAGCCCCAGCATTTT. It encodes CASSLQGRQPQHF.

CDR3 amino acids: CASSRVGEGRNYTF. The DNA of the CDR3 is TGTGCCAGCAGTCGGGTAGGGGAGGGTAGAAACTACACCTTC. This chain uses TRBV7-9 with TRBJ1-2, with D possibly TRBD1 on 5 matching bases. CDR1 SEHNR and CDR2 FQNEAQ come from the germline V gene (reference sequence). V gave up 6 bases and J gave up 10 bases, with 21 bases separating them. The CDR3 length is 14 residues.

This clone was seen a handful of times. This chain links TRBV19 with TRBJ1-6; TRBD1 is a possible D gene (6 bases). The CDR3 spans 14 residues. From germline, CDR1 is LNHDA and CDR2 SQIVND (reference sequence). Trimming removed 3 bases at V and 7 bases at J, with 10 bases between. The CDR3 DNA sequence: TGTGCCAGTAGTATCAGGGGAGAAAATTCACCCCTCCACTTT. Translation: CASSIRGENSPLHF. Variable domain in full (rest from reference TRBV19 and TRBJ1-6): DGGITQSPKYLFRKEGQNVTLSCEQNLNHDAMYWYRQDPGQGLRLIYYSQIVNDFQKGDIAEGYSVSREKKESFPLTVTSAQKNPTAFYLCASSIRGENSPLHFGNGTRLTVT.

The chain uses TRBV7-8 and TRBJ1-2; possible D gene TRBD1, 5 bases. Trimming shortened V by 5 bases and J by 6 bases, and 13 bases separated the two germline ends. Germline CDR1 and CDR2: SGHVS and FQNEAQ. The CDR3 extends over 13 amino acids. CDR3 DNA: TGTGCCAGCAGCCCGTTCAGGGAAGATGGCTACACCTTC. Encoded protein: CASSPFREDGYTF.

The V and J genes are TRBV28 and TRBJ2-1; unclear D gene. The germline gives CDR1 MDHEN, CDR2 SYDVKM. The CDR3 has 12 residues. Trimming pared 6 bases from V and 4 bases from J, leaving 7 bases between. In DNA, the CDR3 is TGTGCCAGCAGCTCTGTTTACAATGAGCAGTTCTTC. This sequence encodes CASSSVYNEQFF.

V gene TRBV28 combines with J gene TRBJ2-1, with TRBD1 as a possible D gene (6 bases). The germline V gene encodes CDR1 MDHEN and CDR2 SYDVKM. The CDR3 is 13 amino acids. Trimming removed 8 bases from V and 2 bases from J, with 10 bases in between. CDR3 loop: CASGTLTYNEQFF. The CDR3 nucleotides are TGTGCCAGCGGGACACTAACCTACAATGAGCAGTTCTTC.

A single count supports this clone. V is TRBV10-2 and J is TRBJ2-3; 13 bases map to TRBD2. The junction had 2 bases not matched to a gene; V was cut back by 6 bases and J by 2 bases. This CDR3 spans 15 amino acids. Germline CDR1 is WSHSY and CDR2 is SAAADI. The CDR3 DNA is TGCGCCAGCAGGGGGACTAGCGGGGTCACAGATACGCAGTATTTT. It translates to CASRGTSGVTDTQYF.

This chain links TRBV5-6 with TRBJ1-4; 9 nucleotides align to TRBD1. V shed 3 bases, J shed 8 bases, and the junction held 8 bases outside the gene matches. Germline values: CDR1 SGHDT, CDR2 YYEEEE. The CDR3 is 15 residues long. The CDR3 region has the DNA TGTGCCAGCAGCTACTCCGGGACAGGGTGGGAAAAACTGTTTTTT. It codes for CASSYSGTGWEKLFF. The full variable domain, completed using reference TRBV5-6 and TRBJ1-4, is DAGVTQSPTHLIKTRGQQVTLRCSPKSGHDTVSWYQQALGQGPQFIFQYYEEEERQRGNFPDRFSGHQFPNYSSELNVNALLLGDSALYLCASSYSGTGWEKLFFGSGTQLSVL.

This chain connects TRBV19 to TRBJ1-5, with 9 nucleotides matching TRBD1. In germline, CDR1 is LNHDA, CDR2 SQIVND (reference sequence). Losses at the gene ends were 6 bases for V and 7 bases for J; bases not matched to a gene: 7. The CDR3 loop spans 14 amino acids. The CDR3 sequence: CASSGTGTGQPQHF. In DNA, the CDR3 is TGTGCCAGTAGCGGGACAGGGACTGGGCAGCCCCAGCATTTT.

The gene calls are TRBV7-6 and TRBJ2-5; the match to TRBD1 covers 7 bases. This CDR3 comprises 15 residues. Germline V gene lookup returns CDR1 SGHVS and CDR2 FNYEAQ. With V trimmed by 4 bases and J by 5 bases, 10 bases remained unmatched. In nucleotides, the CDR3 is TGTGCCAGCAGCTCACAGGGGATGGAGAGGGAGACCCAGTACTTC. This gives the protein CASSSQGMERETQYF.

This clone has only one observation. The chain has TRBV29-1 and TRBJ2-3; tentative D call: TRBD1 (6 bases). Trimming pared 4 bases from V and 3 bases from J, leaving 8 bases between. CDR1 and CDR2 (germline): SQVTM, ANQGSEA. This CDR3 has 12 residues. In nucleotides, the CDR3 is TGCAGCGTTGGGGACAAAACAGATACGCAGTATTTT. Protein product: CSVGDKTDTQYF.

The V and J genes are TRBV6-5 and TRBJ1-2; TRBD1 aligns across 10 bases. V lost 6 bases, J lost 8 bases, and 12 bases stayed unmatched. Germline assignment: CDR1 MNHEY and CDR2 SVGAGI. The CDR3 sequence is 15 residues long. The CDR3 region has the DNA TGTGCCAGCAGGGGTCGGGACAGGGGAATAGAAGGCTACACCTTC. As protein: CASRGRDRGIEGYTF.

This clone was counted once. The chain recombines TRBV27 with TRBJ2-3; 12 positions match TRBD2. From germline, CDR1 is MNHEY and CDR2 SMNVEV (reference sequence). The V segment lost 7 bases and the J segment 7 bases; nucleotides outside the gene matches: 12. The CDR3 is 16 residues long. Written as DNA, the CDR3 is TGTGCCAGCAATAATCTAGCGGGGGGGCGGTACAATACGCAGTATTTT. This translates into CASNNLAGGRYNTQYF.

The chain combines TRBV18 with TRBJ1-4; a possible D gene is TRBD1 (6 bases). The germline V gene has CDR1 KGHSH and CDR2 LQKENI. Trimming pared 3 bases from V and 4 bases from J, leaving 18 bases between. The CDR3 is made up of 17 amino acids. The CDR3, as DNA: TGTGCCAGCTCACCGGGGAGGGGGTCCTCTGGTAATGAAAAACTGTTTTTT. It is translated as CASSPGRGSSGNEKLFF.

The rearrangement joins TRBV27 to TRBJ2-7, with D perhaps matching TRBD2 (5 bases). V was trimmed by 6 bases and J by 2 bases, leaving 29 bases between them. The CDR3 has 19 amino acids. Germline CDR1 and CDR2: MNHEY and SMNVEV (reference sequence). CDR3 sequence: CASSPIGFMGVVGTYEQYF. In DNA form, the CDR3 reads TGTGCCAGCAGCCCCATCGGTTTTATGGGAGTCGTAGGGACCTACGAGCAGTACTTC.